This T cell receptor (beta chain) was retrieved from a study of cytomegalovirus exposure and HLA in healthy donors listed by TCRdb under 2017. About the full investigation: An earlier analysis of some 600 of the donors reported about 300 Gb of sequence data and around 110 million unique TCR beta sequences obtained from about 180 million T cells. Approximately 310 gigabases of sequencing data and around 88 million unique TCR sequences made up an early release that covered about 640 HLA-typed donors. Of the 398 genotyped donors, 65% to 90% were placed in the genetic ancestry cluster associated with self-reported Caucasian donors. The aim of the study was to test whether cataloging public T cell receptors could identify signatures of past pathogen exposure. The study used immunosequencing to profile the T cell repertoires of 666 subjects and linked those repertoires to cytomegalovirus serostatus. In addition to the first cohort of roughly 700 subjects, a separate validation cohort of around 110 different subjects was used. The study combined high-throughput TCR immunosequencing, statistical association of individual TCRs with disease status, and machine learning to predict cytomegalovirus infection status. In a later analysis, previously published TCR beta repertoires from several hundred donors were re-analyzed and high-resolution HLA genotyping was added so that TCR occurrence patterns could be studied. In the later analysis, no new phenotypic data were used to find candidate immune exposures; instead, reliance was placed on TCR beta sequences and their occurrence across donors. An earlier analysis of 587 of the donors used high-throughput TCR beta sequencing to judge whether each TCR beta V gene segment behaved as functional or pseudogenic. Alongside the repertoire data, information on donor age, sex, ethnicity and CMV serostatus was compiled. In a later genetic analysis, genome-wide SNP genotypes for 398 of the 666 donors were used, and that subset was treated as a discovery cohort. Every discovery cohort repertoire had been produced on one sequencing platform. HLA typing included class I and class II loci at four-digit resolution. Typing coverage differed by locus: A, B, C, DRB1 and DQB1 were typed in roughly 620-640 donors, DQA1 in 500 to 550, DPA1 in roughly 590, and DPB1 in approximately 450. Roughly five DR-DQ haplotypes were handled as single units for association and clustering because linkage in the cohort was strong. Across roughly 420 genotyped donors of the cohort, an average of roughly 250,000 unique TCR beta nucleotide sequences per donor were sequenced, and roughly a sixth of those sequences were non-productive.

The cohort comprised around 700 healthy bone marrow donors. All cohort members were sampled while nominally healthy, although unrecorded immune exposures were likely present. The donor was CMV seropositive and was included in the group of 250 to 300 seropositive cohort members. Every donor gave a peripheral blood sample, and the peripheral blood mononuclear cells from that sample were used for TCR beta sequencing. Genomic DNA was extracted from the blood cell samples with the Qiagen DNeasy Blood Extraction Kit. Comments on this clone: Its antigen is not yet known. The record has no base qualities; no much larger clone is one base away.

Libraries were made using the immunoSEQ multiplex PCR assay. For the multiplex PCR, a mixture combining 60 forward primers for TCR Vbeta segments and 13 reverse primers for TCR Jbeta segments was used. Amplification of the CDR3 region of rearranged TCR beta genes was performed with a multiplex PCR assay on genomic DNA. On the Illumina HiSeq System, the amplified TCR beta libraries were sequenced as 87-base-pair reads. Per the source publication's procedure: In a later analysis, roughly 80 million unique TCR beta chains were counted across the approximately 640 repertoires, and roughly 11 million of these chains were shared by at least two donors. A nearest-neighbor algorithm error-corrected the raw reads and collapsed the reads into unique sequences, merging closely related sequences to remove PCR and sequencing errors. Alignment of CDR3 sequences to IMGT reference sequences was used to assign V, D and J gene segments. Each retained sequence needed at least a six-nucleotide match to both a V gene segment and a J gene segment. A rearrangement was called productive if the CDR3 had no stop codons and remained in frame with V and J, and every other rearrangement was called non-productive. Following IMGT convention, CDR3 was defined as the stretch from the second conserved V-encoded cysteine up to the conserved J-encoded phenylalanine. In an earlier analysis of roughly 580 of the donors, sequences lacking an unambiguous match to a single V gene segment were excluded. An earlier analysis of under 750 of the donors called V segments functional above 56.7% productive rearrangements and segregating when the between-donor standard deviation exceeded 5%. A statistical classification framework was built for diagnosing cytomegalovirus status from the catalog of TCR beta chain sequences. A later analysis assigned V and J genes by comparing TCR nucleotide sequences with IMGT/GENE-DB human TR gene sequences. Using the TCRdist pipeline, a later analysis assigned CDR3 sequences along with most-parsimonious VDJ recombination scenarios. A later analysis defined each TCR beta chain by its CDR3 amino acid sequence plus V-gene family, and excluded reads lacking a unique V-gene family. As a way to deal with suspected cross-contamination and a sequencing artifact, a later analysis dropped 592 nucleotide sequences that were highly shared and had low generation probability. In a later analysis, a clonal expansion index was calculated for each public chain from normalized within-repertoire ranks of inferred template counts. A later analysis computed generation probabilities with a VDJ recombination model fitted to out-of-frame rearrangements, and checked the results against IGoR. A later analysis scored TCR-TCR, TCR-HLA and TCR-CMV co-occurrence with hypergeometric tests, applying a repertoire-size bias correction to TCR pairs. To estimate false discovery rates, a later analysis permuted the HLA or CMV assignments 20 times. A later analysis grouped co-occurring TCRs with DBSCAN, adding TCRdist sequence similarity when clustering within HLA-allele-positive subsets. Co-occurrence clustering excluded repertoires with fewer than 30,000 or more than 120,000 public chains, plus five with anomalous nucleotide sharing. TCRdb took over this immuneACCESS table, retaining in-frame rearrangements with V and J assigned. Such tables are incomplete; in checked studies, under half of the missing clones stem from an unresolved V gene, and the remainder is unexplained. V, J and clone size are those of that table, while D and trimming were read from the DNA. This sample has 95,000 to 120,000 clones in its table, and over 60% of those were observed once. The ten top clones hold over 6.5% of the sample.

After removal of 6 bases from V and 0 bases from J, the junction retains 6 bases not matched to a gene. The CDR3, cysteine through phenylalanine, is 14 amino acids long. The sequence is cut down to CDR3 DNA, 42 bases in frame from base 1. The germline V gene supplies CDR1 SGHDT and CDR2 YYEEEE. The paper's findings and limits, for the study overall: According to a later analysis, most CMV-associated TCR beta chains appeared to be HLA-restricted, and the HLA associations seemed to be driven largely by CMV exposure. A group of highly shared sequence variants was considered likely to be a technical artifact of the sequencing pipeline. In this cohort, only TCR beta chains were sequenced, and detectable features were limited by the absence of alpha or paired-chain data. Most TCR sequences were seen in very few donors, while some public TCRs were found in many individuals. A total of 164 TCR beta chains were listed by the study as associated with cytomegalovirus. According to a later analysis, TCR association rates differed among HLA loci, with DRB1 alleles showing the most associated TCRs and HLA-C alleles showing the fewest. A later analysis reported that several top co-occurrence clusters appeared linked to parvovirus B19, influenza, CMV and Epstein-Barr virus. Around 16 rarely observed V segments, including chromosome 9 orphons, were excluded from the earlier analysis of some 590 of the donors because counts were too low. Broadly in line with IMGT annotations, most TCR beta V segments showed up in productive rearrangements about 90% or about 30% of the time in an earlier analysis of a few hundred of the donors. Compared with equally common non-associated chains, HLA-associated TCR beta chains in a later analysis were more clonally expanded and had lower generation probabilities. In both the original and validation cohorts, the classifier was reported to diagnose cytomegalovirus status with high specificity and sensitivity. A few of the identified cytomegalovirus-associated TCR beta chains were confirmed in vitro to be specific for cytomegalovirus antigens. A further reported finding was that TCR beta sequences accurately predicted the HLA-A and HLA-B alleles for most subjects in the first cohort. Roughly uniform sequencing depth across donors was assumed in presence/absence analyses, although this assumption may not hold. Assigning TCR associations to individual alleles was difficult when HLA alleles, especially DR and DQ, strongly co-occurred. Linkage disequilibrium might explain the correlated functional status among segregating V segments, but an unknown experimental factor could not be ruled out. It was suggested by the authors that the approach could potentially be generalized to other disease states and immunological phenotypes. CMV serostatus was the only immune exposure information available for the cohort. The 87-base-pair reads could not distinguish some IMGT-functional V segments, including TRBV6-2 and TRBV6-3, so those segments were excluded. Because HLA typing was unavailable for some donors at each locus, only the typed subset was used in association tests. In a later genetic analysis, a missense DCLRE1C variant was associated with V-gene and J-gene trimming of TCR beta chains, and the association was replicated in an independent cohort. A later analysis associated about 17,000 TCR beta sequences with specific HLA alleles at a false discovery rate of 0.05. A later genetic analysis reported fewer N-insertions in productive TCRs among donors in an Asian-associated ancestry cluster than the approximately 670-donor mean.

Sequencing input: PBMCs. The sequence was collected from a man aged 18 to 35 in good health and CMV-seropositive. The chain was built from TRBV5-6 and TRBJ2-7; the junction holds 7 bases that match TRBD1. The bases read TGTGCCAGCAAGACAGGGAGCAACTCCTACGAGCAGTACTTC. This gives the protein CASKTGSNSYEQYF.